Listed below are T cell receptor beta chains from one sample, sequenced in a study of CD8 T cells in Susac syndrome. TCRdb called the immunoSEQ multiplex PCR reads again in MiXCR, with one record for every CDR3 protein. The table lists roughly 80,000 distinct CDR3 sequences, roughly 95% of them singletons. Sequences were obtained from CD8+ T cells from PBMCs. The source of these receptors is a human donor with Susac syndrome. The CDR3 runs from the conserved cysteine through the conserved F or W. A D gene is named only where the DNA matches it firmly. Only some rows state a clone size, as once, few, many or a class for expanded clones.

v_call	d_call	j_call	clone_size	cdr3_aa	cdr3_nt
TRBV12-3/TRBV12-4	NA	TRBJ2-7	NA	CASSLGGLLNEQYF	TGTGCCAGCAGTTTAGGTGGTCTCCTGAACGAGCAGTACTTC
TRBV5-1	TRBD2	TRBJ2-1	NA	CASSLASGGDEQFF	TGCGCCAGCAGCTTGGCCAGCGGGGGAGATGAGCAGTTCTTC
TRBV29-1	NA	TRBJ1-1	NA	CSVEDRGGAFF	TGCAGCGTTGAAGATCGGGGGGGAGCTTTCTTT
TRBV11-2	NA	TRBJ1-1	NA	CASNSGGASNTEVFF	TGTGCCAGCAATTCGGGAGGGGCTTCAAACACTGAAGTTTTCTTT
TRBV3-1	NA	TRBJ1-1	once	CASSQETGYNTEAFF	TGTGCCAGCAGCCAAGAGACCGGGTATAACACTGAAGCTTTCTTT
TRBV6-2/TRBV6-3	NA	TRBJ2-6	few	CASSYSPDSGANVLTF	TGTGCCAGCAGTTACTCGCCGGACTCTGGGGCCAACGTCCTGACTTTC
TRBV7-9	TRBD1	TRBJ2-5	NA	CASSPRRDSNQETQYF	TGTGCCAGCAGCCCACGCCGGGACAGTAACCAAGAGACCCAGTACTTC
TRBV27	TRBD1	TRBJ1-1	NA	CASSAGTGIFTEAFF	TGTGCCAGCAGTGCTGGGACAGGGATTTTCACTGAAGCTTTCTTT
TRBV6-1	TRBD1	TRBJ2-3	NA	CASSPGTGKGADTQYF	TGTGCCAGCAGTCCCGGGACAGGGAAGGGCGCAGATACGCAGTATTTT
TRBV9	TRBD2	TRBJ2-1	NA	CATTRGGAGNEQFF	TGTGCCACCACCCGGGGGGGGGCCGGCAATGAGCAGTTCTTC
TRBV18	TRBD1	TRBJ2-5	NA	CASSPRGQGAAGETQYF	TGTGCCAGCTCACCGAGGGGACAGGGGGCAGCGGGAGAGACCCAGTACTTC
TRBV12-3/TRBV12-4	NA	TRBJ2-2	NA	CASPRGTGELFF	TGTGCCAGCCCCCGGGGAACCGGGGAGCTGTTTTTT
TRBV9	NA	TRBJ2-1	NA	CASSPKGPF	TGTGCCAGCAGCCCCAAAGGACCCTTC
TRBV5-6	TRBD1	TRBJ2-7	NA	CASSLFGQGAYEQYF	TGTGCCAGCAGCTTGTTTGGACAGGGGGCCTACGAGCAGTACTTC
TRBV7-8	NA	TRBJ2-7	NA	CASSKRGSREIDHEQYF	TGTGCCAGCAGCAAAAGGGGTAGTCGGGAAATCGACCACGAGCAGTACTTC
TRBV2	NA	TRBJ2-7	NA	CASSGSAGQYEQYF	TGTGCCAGCAGTGGTTCGGCGGGACAGTACGAGCAGTACTTC